Shown below are 10 T cell receptor beta chains from a single sample sequenced in a study of T cells in Graves' hyperthyroidism and ophthalmopathy. Amplification targeted TCR beta CDR3 regions from RNA transcripts. First-round RT-PCR with HTBI primers amplified the TCR CDR3 region. TCRdb redid the calling of the multiplex PCR reads with MiXCR, one entry per CDR3 protein. The sample shows 340,000 or so distinct CDR3 sequences, 18% of them seen only once. Sample: blood. The receptor source for this set is a woman between 50 and 59 years old with Graves' hyperthyroidism.

Comment on this clonotype: This may stem from a read error, because a much larger clone lies one nucleotide away. This rearrangement joins TRBV27 to TRBJ1-6, with D hard to call. Germline CDR1 MNHEY, CDR2 SMNVEV (reference sequence). This CDR3 spans 12 amino acids. Trimming cost V 1 base and J 11 bases, with 6 bases left between them. This chain's CDR3 is CASSLLGPPLHF. As DNA, the CDR3 is TGTGCCAGCAGTTTATTGGGCCCACCCCTCCACTTT.

This clonotype was seen at least ten times. V usage is TRBV6-1 and J usage is TRBJ2-7, with D tentatively TRBD2 (7 bases). There are 15 residues in the CDR3. Trimming removed 2 bases from V and 4 bases from J, with 15 bases in between. Per germline, CDR1 MNHNS and CDR2 SASEGT. The CDR3 bases are TGTGCCAGCAGTGAACGCCCCGGGGGGCGGTACGAGCAGTACGTC. Translation: CASSERPGGRYEQYV.

V is TRBV18 and J is TRBJ1-5, with a weak D call TRBD1 (6 bases). The CDR3 runs 13 residues. The germline V gene has CDR1 KGHSH and CDR2 LQKENI. The germline V and J ends were trimmed by 2 bases and 9 bases, with 11 bases remaining between them. In nucleotides, the CDR3 is TGTGCCAGCTCACCATCACAGGGTACGCCCCAGCATTTT. Amino acids: CASSPSQGTPQHF.

This clonotype was seen a few times. The gene calls are TRBV28 and TRBJ2-1; D may match TRBD1 or TRBD2 (5 bases each). The germline V gene encodes CDR1 MDHEN and CDR2 SYDVKM. The CDR3 extends over 15 amino acids. Trimming left V 1 base short and J 4 bases short, with 11 bases between. CDR3 sequence: CASSLFGAPYNEQFF. CDR3 nucleotide sequence: TGTGCCAGCAGTTTATTCGGGGCGCCGTACAATGAGCAGTTCTTC.

This clonotype has a count of ten or more. CDR3 loop: CASNMGESYNEQFF. The DNA for the CDR3 is TGCGCCAGCAATATGGGGGAATCCTACAATGAGCAGTTCTTC. This chain uses TRBV5-1 with TRBJ2-1; D might be TRBD1 or TRBD2, each matching 5 bases. CDR3 size: 14 residues. The germline V gene encodes CDR1 SGHRS and CDR2 YFSETQ. With 6 bases removed from V and 1 base from J, the gap between germline ends came to 11 bases.

A few counts support this clonotype. This chain connects TRBV7-8 to TRBJ2-1; 9 bases are shared with TRBD1. The CDR3 runs 15 residues. The trim removed 5 bases at V and 10 bases at J, leaving 12 bases unmatched. The germline gives CDR1 SGHVS, CDR2 FQNEAQ. The CDR3 is CASSHGGQGVAEQFF. The DNA of the CDR3 is TGTGCCAGCAGCCACGGGGGACAGGGAGTAGCGGAGCAGTTCTTC.

The chain uses TRBV12-5 and TRBJ2-4, with 9 bases that match TRBD1. The germline V gene has CDR1 LGHNT and CDR2 FRNRAP. There are 14 residues in the CDR3. With V trimmed by 1 base and J by 7 bases, 2 bases remained unmatched. The CDR3 sequence: CASGLGQGGNIQYF. DNA of the CDR3: TGTGCTAGTGGTTTGGGACAGGGGGGGAACATTCAGTACTTC.

This clonotype was seen a handful of times. The chain combines TRBV7-3 with TRBJ1-6; TRBD1 is a possible D gene (5 bases). The CDR3 runs 21 residues. Germline CDR1 is SGHTA and CDR2 is FQGTGA. V lost 3 bases to trimming and J lost 9 bases, with 33 bases between them. The CDR3 region has the DNA TGTGCCAGCAGCTTCCGAGGCTCCAGGACACAGGCCCCGGCGGGAAGTTCACCCCTCCACTTT. Its protein product is CASSFRGSRTQAPAGSSPLHF.

The CDR3 is CASSEREGLVSSQYF. The CDR3 DNA follows: TGTGCCAGCAGCGAGAGAGAGGGACTAGTCTCTTCTCAGTACTTC. The chain combines TRBV2 with TRBJ2-4, with TRBD2 matching 8 bases. Germline V CDR1 and CDR2: SNHLY, FYNNEI. The CDR3 loop spans 15 amino acids. The ends lost 6 bases at V and 12 bases at J; junction bases unmatched: 16.

V usage is TRBV7-4 and J usage is TRBJ2-1; 7 bases are a match to TRBD2. The J segment lost 15 bases and the V segment lost 5 bases, leaving 7 bases of the junction unmatched. The CDR3 extends over 11 amino acids. Germline CDR1 is SGHVT and CDR2 is SQSDAQ. The CDR3 coding sequence is TGTGCCAGCAGCCGCGGACTAGTGGGGTTCTTC. As protein: CASSRGLVGFF.